The 6 T cell receptor beta chains presented below share a single source sample, sequenced in a study of blood T cell repertoires in COVID-19. Data came from immunoSEQ multiplex PCR; TCRdb stores just in-frame clones and leaves some out. The data show approximately 210,000 clones, with under 90% seen just once and approximately 3.6% held by the top ten. Source material: PBMCs or T cells enriched from blood (not recorded which). The receptors originated from an older woman who had recovered from COVID-19.

The V gene is TRBV6-1, the J gene TRBJ1-3; D is perhaps TRBD1 (6 bases). The germline V gene has CDR1 MNHNS and CDR2 SASEGT. V was trimmed by 2 bases and J by 4 bases, leaving 9 bases between them. The CDR3 covers 14 residues. CDR3 in amino acids: CASSETGLGNTIYF. The CDR3 bases are TGTGCCAGCAGTGAAACAGGGCTAGGAAACACCATATATTTT.

The gene calls are TRBV10-3 and TRBJ2-2; a weak D match, TRBD1 (5 bases). V shed 5 bases and J shed 5 bases, with 12 bases lying between them. In germline, CDR1 is ENHRY, CDR2 SYGVKD. CDR3 length: 14 residues. The CDR3 DNA reads TGTGCCATCAGTCTCTTGGCAGGGACCGGGGAGCTGTTTTTT. Protein: CAISLLAGTGELFF.

The chain employs TRBV11-2 and TRBJ2-1, with 10 bases identical to TRBD1. The CDR3 is made up of 16 amino acids. Trimming cost V 3 bases and J 9 bases; bases outside gene matches: 11. The V gene's germline CDR1 is SGHAT and CDR2 FQNNGV. The CDR3, as DNA: TGTGCCAGCAGCTTTTCCGACAGGGGGCTAGGAGGTGAGCAGTTCTTC. This codes for CASSFSDRGLGGEQFF. Full variable domain (remainder filled in from reference TRBV11-2 and TRBJ2-1): EAGVAQSPRYKIIEKRQSVAFWCNPISGHATLYWYQQILGQGPKLLIQFQNNGVVDDSQLPKDRFSAERLKGVDSTLKIQPAKLEDSAVYLCASSFSDRGLGGEQFFGPGTRLTVL.

The chain has TRBV7-7 and TRBJ2-7; 7 positions match TRBD1. CDR3 length equals 15 residues. Per the germline V gene, CDR1 is SSHAT and CDR2 is FNYEAQ (reference sequence). The V gene end was trimmed by 1 base and the J gene end by 0 bases; junction bases not matched to a gene: 3. The CDR3, as DNA: TGTGCCAGCAGCTTAGGGGACAGCCGCTCCTACGAGCAGTACTTC. The encoded protein is CASSLGDSRSYEQYF. The variable domain in full, completed from reference TRBV7-7 and TRBJ2-7, reads GAGVSQSPRYKVTKRGQDVTLRCDPISSHATLYWYQQALGQGPEFLTYFNYEAQPDKSGLPSDRFSAERPEGSISTLTIQRTEQRDSAMYRCASSLGDSRSYEQYFGPGTRLTVT.

The rearrangement uses TRBV5-1 and TRBJ1-6; no reliable D call. Germline V CDR1 and CDR2: SGHRS, YFSETQ. V was trimmed by 0 bases and J by 10 bases, leaving 8 bases between them. The CDR3 is 13 residues long. Here the CDR3 reads CASSLAGRSPLHF. The CDR3 DNA reads TGCGCCAGCAGCTTGGCCGGGAGGTCACCCCTCCACTTT.

This chain connects TRBV18 to TRBJ2-3; 7 bases align to TRBD1. Germline-derived CDR1 and CDR2 are KGHSH and LQKENI. This CDR3 region has 15 residues. With V trimmed by 6 bases and J by 3 bases, 9 bases remained unmatched. The CDR3 DNA reads as TGTGCCAGCTCGCTGGACAGGCCTCGGACAGATACGCAGTATTTT. Protein product: CASSLDRPRTDTQYF.